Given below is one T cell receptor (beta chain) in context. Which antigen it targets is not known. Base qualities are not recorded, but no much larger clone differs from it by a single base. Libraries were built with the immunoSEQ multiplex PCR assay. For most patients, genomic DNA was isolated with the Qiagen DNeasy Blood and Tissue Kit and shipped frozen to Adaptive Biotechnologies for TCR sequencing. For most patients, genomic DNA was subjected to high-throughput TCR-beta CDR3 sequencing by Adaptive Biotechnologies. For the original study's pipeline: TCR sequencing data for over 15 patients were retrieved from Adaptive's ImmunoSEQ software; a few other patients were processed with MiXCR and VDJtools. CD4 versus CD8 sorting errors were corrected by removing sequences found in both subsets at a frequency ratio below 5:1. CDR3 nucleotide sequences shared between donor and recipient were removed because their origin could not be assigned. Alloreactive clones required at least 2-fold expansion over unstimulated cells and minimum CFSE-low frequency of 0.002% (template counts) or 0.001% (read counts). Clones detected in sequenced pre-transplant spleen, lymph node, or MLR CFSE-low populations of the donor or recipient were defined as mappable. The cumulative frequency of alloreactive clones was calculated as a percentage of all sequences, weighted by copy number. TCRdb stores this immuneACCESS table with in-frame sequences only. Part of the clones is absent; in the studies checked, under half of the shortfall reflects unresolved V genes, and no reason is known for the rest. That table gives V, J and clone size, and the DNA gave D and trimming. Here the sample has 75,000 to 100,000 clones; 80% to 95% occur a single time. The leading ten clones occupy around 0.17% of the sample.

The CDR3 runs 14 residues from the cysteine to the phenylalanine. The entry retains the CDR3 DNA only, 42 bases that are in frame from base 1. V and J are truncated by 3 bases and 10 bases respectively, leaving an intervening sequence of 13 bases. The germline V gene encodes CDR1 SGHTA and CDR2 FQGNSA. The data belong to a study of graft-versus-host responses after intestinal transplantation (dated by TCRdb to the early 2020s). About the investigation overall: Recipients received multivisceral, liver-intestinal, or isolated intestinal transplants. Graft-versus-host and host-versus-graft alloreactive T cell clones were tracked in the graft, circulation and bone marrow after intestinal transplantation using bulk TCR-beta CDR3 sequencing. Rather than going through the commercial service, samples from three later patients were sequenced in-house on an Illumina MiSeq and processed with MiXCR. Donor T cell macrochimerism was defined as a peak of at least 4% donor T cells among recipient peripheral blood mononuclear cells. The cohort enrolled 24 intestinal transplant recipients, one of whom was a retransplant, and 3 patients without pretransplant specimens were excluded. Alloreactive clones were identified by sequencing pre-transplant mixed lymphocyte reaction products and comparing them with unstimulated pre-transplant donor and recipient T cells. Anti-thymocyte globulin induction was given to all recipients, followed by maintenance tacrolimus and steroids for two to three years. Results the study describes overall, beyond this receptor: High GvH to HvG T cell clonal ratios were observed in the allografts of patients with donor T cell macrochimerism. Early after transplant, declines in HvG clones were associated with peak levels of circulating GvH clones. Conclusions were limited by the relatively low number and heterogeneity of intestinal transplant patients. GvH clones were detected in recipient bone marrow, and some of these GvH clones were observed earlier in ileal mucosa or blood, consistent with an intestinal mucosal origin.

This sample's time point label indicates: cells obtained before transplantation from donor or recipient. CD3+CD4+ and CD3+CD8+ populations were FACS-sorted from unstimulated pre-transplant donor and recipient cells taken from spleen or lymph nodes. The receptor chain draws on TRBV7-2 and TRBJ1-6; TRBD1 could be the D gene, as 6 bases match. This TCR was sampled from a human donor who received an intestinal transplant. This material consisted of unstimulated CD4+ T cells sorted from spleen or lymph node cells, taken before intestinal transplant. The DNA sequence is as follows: TGTGCCAGCAGCTTGGGACAAGAGGTCTCACCCCTCCACTTT. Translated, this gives CASSLGQEVSPLHF.